This T cell receptor (beta chain) was documented in a study of CD8+CD57+ T cells in acquired aplastic anemia. Patients sequenced had flow cytometry evidence of CD8+CD57+ cell expansion. Every one of the patients had aplastic anemia (severe, acquired). Researchers bead-enriched CD8+CD57+ cells and obtained a mean 1.6 ug DNA. The CDR3 is 14 amino acids. The junction had 6 bases not matched to a gene; V was cut back by 2 bases and J by 5 bases. Germline assignment: CDR1 DFQATT and CDR2 SNEGSKA (reference sequence). For this clonotype: Its antigen remains unidentified.

General study results and limits: Common to patients and controls were about 31 CD8+ CDR3 sequences. No significant patient-versus-control difference appeared in CD8+ Simpson's diversity. A lower diversity was found for CD8+CD57+ cells than for total CD4+ and CD8+ pools in patients.

TCR beta VDJ and CDR3 profiling used genomic DNA as template. Each CDR3 protein gets one entry after TCRdb re-called the reads with MiXCR. Of about 18,000 distinct CDR3 sequences detected, around two fifths appear once; the ten largest clones hold 80% to 90%. The sample comprised CD8+CD57+ T cells sorted from PBMCs. The subset here: bead-enriched CD8+CD57+ effector memory T cells from SAA patients. This clonotype originated in a human donor with aplastic anemia. V gene TRBV20-1 combines with J gene TRBJ2-5; TRBD2 matches 9 bases. CDR3: CSARLLAGWETQYF. The CDR3 region has the DNA TGCAGTGCTAGACTGCTAGCGGGATGGGAGACCCAGTACTTC.